The 4 T cell receptor beta chains below all came from one sample that was sequenced in a study of cytomegalovirus exposure and HLA in healthy donors. In the PCR, 60 Vbeta and 13 Jbeta primers were used. The method was immunoSEQ multiplex PCR; TCRdb's version includes in-frame clones alone and lacks a portion of them. The sample shows about 130,000 clones, roughly 82% of them seen only once. Material for sequencing was PBMCs. These receptors were taken from a male donor in good health and CMV-seropositive.

The chain carries TRBV11-1 and TRBJ2-7, with D tentatively TRBD2 (6 bases). V lost 5 bases, J lost 6 bases, and 23 bases lay in between. The germline gives CDR1 SGHAT, CDR2 FQDESV (reference sequence). The CDR3 is 16 residues long. The DNA of the CDR3 is TGTGCCAGCAGCCCTGGAGGGACTCCGGATCCACGCGAGCAGTACTTC. Residues: CASSPGGTPDPREQYF.

This clone appeared once. Sequence at one end of the junction differs from germline and may be a read error. The V and J genes are TRBV7-9 and TRBJ2-7, with 7 nucleotides matching TRBD2. CDR1 and CDR2 (germline): SEHNR, FQNEAQ (reference sequence). CDR3 size: 17 residues. Here the CDR3 reads CSSSLVLAGKHRDEQYF. CDR3 sequence (DNA): TGTTCCAGCAGCTTAGTGTTAGCGGGTAAACATCGGGACGAGCAGTACTTC.

The rearrangement links TRBV28 to TRBJ2-3; D is possibly TRBD2 (5 bases). The CDR3 has 14 residues. V dropped 6 bases and J dropped 8 bases, with 18 bases sitting between them. CDR1 is MDHEN and CDR2 is SYDVKM in the germline V gene. The CDR3 sequence is CASSRRVYGGTQYF. CDR3 in DNA: TGTGCCAGCAGCCGTCGCGTTTATGGAGGTACGCAGTATTTT.

The CDR3 loop reads CASSPWWRDPPSHYEQYF. CDR3 DNA sequence: TGTGCCAGCAGCCCGTGGTGGCGGGATCCCCCCAGTCACTACGAGCAGTACTTC. This chain joins TRBV11-2 and TRBJ2-7; the D gene is possibly TRBD2 (6 bases). The V gene lost 5 bases and the J gene lost 3 bases, with 26 bases spanning the gap. Germline CDR1 and CDR2: SGHAT and FQNNGV. The CDR3 consists of 18 residues.